These 3 T cell receptor beta chains were all obtained from the same sample, sequenced in a study of OX40 agonist ivuxolimab in advanced cancers. Profiled with immunoSEQ multiplex PCR; TCRdb holds only in-frame clones, not every one. Counted here are about 53,000 clones, more than 75% occurring once; the ten biggest clones make up 2% to 2.5%. The material was CD4+ or CD8+ T cells sorted from blood, obtained in a trial of the OX40 agonist ivuxolimab. Receptors originate from an adult with an advanced solid tumor such as melanoma, head and neck, liver or kidney cancer.

This clone has only one observation. The chain couples TRBV5-1 to TRBJ2-3; D remains unclear. This CDR3 region has 13 residues. V shed 4 bases and J shed 6 bases, with 12 bases lying between them. The germline V gene has CDR1 SGHRS and CDR2 YFSETQ. CDR3 nucleotide sequence: TGCGCCAGCAGCCTGCAACCCACCGATACGCAGTATTTT. This sequence encodes CASSLQPTDTQYF.

This clone was seen once. The V gene is TRBV4-1, the J gene TRBJ2-5; 8 nucleotides match TRBD2. The CDR3 runs 15 residues. With 4 bases clipped from V and 4 bases from J, the junction kept 8 bases outside the gene matches. CDR1 MGHRA and CDR2 YSYEKL come from the germline V gene. The CDR3 reads CASSPAGRDPETQYF. CDR3 DNA: TGCGCCAGCAGCCCGGCCGGGAGGGATCCAGAGACCCAGTACTTC.

The V gene is TRBV10-3, the J gene TRBJ2-7; D unclear. There are 11 residues in the CDR3. Trimming cost V 2 bases and J 12 bases, with 11 bases left between them. The germline V gene encodes CDR1 ENHRY and CDR2 SYGVKD. The CDR3 region is CAISEDILLYF. In DNA, the CDR3 is TGTGCCATCAGTGAGGACATCCTCCTGTACTTC.